This T cell receptor beta chain was documented in a study of shared clonotypes between healthy human individuals. Overall study context: Researchers assigned three CD4 naive, three CD4 memory, two CD8 naive and one CD8 memory plate to each donor.

Running of the assay took place at deep level. Method: immunoSEQ multiplex PCR; TCRdb's copy keeps in-frame clones and lacks some. The table has some 1 million clones, around 75% seen once. There are a few counts of this clone. The length of the CDR3 is 12 residues. The V segment lost 4 bases and the J segment 11 bases; nucleotides outside the gene matches: 8. Per the germline V gene, CDR1 is SGHDT and CDR2 is YYEEEE. Subsets obtained from CD4+ cells comprised CD45RA+ naive and CD45RA-negative memory cells. Sequences were obtained from memory CD4+ T cells sorted from blood. The sample's subset: CD45RA-negative fraction. The chain combines TRBV5-6 with TRBJ1-1; 7 nucleotides line up with TRBD1. The sequence was obtained from a man aged 18 to 30 in good health. CDR3 in amino acids: CASSRDRVGAFF. The CDR3 DNA is TGTGCCAGCAGCCGAGACAGGGTGGGGGCTTTCTTT.